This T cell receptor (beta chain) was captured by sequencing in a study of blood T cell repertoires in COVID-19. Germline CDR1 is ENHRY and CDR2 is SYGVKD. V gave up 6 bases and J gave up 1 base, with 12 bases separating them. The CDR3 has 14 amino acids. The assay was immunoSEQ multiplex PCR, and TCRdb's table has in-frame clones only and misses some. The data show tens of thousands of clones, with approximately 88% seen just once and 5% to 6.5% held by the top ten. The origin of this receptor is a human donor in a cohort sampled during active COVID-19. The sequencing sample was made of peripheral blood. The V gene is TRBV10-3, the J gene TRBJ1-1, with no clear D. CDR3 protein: CAIRMTDSNTEAFF. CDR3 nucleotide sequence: TGTGCCATCAGGATGACCGACTCGAACACTGAAGCTTTCTTT.